The rows below give T cell receptor beta chains drawn from one sample of a study of long-term antiretroviral therapy in people with HIV. Clones were read by immunoSEQ multiplex PCR, and TCRdb kept only the in-frame ones, dropping some. The data hold fewer than 30,000 clones, with about 80% observed a single time. The material was unsorted PBMCs, obtained 0.7 years before starting antiretroviral therapy. All receptors come from a man aged 25 to 45 with HIV. CDR3s include the opening cysteine and the closing phenylalanine or tryptophan. D genes are given only for firm matches. Where a row states a size, it is once, few, many or the class of an expanded clone; other rows omit it.

>.|TRBV4-1|few|TRBJ1-2
CASSQESQKLYGYTF
TGCGCCAGCAGCCAAGAATCACAGAAGCTCTATGGCTACACCTTC
>.|TRBV2|.|TRBJ1-4
CASSRSFATNEKLFF
TGTGCCAGCAGTCGTTCCTTTGCAACTAATGAAAAACTGTTTTTT
>.|TRBV6-1|.|TRBJ1-4
CASSWEINEKLFF
TGTGCCAGCTCTTGGGAGATTAATGAAAAACTGTTTTTT
>.|TRBV2|once|TRBJ1-2
CASLAGDTANYGYTF
TGTGCCAGCCTGGCCGGGGACACAGCTAACTATGGCTACACCTTC
>.|TRBV6-1|.|TRBJ2-7
CASSSGMEQYF
TGTGCCAGCAGTTCCGGCATGGAGCAGTACTTC
>.|TRBV30|.|TRBJ1-5
CAWSPLGSQPQHF
TGTGCCTGGAGTCCCCTGGGGTCTCAGCCCCAGCATTTT
>TRBD2|TRBV10-1|.|TRBJ2-7
CASSERGECRYEQYF
TGCGCCAGCAGTGAGCGGGGGGAGTGCCGCTACGAGCAGTACTTC
>.|TRBV7-9|.|TRBJ2-7
CASSLGGPGAYEQYF
TGTGCCAGCAGCTTAGGAGGGCCAGGGGCTTACGAGCAGTACTTC
>TRBD1|TRBV6-5|.|TRBJ1-2
CASSEGTAFYGYTF
TGTGCCAGCAGTGAAGGGACAGCCTTCTATGGCTACACCTTC
>TRBD2|TRBV6-1|.|TRBJ2-5
CASSEREIAGGETQYF
TGTGCCAGCAGTGAAAGGGAAATAGCGGGGGGGGAGACCCAGTACTTC
>.|TRBV19|.|TRBJ2-7
CASSAQSEQYF
TGTGCCAGTAGTGCCCAGTCGGAGCAGTACTTC
>.|TRBV7-9|.|TRBJ2-7
CASSLGSGGAYEQYF
TGTGCCAGCAGCTTAGGATCCGGGGGCGCGTACGAGCAGTACTTC
>TRBD2|TRBV7-9|.|TRBJ2-3
CASSYGLAGGNTDTQYF
TGTGCCAGCAGCTACGGACTAGCGGGGGGGAACACAGATACGCAGTATTTT
>.|TRBV2|.|TRBJ2-7
CASRDLGGTAYEQYF
TGTGCCAGCAGAGACCTAGGAGGGACAGCCTACGAGCAGTACTTC
>.|TRBV11-2|.|TRBJ1-3
CASSLDTGTGNTIYF
TGTGCCAGCAGCTTAGATACAGGGACTGGAAACACCATATATTTT
>.|TRBV27|once|TRBJ1-6
CASASALSLHF
TGTGCCAGCGCCTCGGCACTATCCCTCCACTTT
>TRBD2|TRBV27|.|TRBJ2-5
CASSSARGGGRETQYF
TGTGCCAGCAGTTCAGCGCGGGGGGGCGGGAGAGAGACCCAGTACTTC
>.|TRBV10-3|.|TRBJ2-5
CAISEAGKTQYF
TGTGCCATCAGTGAAGCAGGGAAGACCCAGTACTTC
>.|TRBV27|.|TRBJ1-4
CASSFRRGIEKLFF
TGTGCCAGCAGTTTTCGACGGGGTATTGAAAAACTGTTTTTT
>.|TRBV7-6|.|TRBJ1-4
CASTLSGTTNEKLFF
TGTGCCAGCACCCTAAGCGGGACAACTAATGAAAAACTGTTTTTT
>.|TRBV10-3|.|TRBJ1-2
CAISEVGEAYGYTF
TGTGCCATCAGTGAGGTAGGAGAAGCCTATGGCTACACCTTC
>TRBD1|TRBV6-1|once|TRBJ2-2
CASSEGTGWLVGELFF
TGTGCCAGCAGTGAGGGGACAGGGTGGTTGGTCGGGGAGCTGTTTTTT
>.|TRBV7-9|.|TRBJ1-2
CASSFGLDYGYTF
TGTGCCAGCAGCTTCGGCTTAGACTATGGCTACACCTTC
>TRBD2|TRBV27|once|TRBJ2-1
CASSLVGSGRRFF
TGTGCCAGCAGTTTAGTAGGCAGCGGGAGGAGGTTCTTC
>.|TRBV5-1|.|TRBJ2-7
CASSLGDAPGQYF
TGCGCCAGCAGCTTGGGGGACGCACCGGGACAGTACTTC
>.|TRBV28|.|TRBJ2-3
CASSSWQGFSTDTQYF
TGTGCCAGCAGTTCGTGGCAAGGCTTTAGCACAGATACGCAGTATTTT
>.|TRBV5-1|.|TRBJ2-5
CASSLAGGRLETQYF
TGCGCCAGCAGCTTGGCCGGGGGGCGCCTAGAGACCCAGTACTTC
>.|TRBV19|.|TRBJ1-2
CASSISGPRLGYTF
TGTGCCAGTAGTATTTCGGGGCCCCGACTCGGCTACACCTTC
>.|TRBV19|few|TRBJ1-4
CASSMVGPEKLFF
TGTGCCAGTAGTATGGTCGGACCCGAAAAACTGTTTTTT
>TRBD2|TRBV5-4|.|TRBJ2-4
CASSLARGNIQCF
TGTGCCAGCAGCTTGGCGCGGGGGAACATTCAGTGCTTC
>.|TRBV28|.|TRBJ1-4
CASSRNKWAPNEKLFF
TGTGCCAGCAGCCGGAATAAATGGGCCCCTAATGAAAAACTGTTTTTT